This T cell receptor beta chain was profiled in a study of CD8+ T cells in alopecia areata. A word on this clone: Its specificity is not known.

Obtained from alopecia areata patients were lesional scalp punch biopsies along with peripheral blood. PBMCs were stained for CD3, CD4 and CD8, and CD4+ and CD8+ T cells were sorted. Study-level points and caveats: Lesional scalp exceeded normal scalp in clonality, especially in alopecia totalis/universalis.

It was cDNA, reverse transcribed from extracted RNA, that served as the sequencing template. Method: immunoSEQ multiplex PCR; TCRdb's copy keeps in-frame clones and lacks some. The table records some 170,000 clones, approximately 62% of them present only once. The clonotype originates from a human donor with alopecia areata. The sequences come from CD4+ T cells sorted from blood, collected at week 0.

The CDR3 loop reads CASSAHTQYF. The CDR3 nucleotides are TGTGCCAGCAGCGCACATACGCAGTATTTT. The chain has TRBV9 and TRBJ2-3, with D unclear. The CDR3 totals 10 residues. Trimming stripped 3 bases from V and 7 bases from J, with 3 bases between. Germline CDR1 and CDR2: SGDLS and YYNGEE. Together with reference TRBV9 and TRBJ2-3, the CDR3 gives the full variable domain: DSGVTQTPKHLITATGQRVTLRCSPRSGDLSVYWYQQSLDQGLQFLIQYYNGEERAKGNILERFSAQQFPDLHSELNLSSLELGDSALYFCASSAHTQYFGPGTRLTVL.